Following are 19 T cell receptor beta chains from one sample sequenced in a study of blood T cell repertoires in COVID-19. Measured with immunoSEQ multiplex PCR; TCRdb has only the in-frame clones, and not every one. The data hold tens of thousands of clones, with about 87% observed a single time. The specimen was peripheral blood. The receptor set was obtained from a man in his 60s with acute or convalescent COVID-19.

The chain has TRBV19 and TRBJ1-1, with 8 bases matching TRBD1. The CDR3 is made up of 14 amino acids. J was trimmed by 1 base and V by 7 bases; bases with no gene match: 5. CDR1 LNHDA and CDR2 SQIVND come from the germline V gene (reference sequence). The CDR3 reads CASTPQGANTEAFF. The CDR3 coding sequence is TGTGCCAGTACCCCGCAGGGGGCGAACACTGAAGCTTTCTTT.

CDR3 nucleotide sequence: TGTGCCTGGAGACGGACAGGGCGTAATGAAAAACTGTTTTTT. This translates into CAWRRTGRNEKLFF. V and J are TRBV30 and TRBJ1-4; 8 bases are a match to TRBD1. Germline CDR1 is GTSNPN and CDR2 is SVGIG (reference sequence). This CDR3 has 14 amino acids. V shed 3 bases and J 4 bases; nucleotides not matched to a gene: 4. The whole variable domain, filled in from reference TRBV30 and TRBJ1-4, reads SQTIHQWPATLVQPVGSPLSLECTVEGTSNPNLYWYRQAAGRGLQLLFYSVGIGQISSEVPQNLSASRPQDRQFILSSKKLLLSDSGFYLCAWRRTGRNEKLFFGSGTQLSVL.

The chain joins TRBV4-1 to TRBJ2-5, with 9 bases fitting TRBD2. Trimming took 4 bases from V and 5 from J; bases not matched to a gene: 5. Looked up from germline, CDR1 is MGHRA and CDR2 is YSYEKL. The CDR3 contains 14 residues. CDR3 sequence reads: CASSLAGVGETQYF. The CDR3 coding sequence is TGCGCCAGCAGCCTAGCGGGAGTTGGTGAGACCCAGTACTTC.

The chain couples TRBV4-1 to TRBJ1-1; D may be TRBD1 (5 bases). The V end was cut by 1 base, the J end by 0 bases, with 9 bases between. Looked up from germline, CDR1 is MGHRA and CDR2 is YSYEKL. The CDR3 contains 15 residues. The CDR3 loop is CASSQGRGVNTEAFF. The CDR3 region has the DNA TGCGCCAGCAGCCAAGGCCGGGGGGTGAACACTGAAGCTTTCTTT.

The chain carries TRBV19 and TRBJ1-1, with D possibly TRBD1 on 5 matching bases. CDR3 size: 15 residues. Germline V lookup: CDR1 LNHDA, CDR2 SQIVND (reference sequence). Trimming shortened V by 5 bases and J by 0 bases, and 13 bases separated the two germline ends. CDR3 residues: CASSSGLFMNTEAFF. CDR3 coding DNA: TGTGCCAGTAGTTCGGGACTCTTCATGAACACTGAAGCTTTCTTT.

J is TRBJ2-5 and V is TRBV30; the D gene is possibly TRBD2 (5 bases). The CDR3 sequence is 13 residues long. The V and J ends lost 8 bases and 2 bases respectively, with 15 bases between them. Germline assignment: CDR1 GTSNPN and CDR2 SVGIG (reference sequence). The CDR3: CAHGQRGQETQYF. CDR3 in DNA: TGTGCCCACGGCCAAAGAGGGCAAGAGACCCAGTACTTC.

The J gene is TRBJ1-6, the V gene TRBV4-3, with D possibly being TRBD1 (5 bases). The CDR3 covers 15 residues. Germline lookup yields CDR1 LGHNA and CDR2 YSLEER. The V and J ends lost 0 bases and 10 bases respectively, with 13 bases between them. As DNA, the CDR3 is TGCGCCAGCAGCCAAGATAGCGGGGGTCGGTCACCCCTCCACTTT. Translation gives CASSQDSGGRSPLHF.

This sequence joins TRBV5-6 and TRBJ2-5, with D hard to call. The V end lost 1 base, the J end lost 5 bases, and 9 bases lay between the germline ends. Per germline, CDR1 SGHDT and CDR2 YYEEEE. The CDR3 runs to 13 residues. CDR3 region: CASSLTVRETQYF. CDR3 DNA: TGTGCCAGCAGCTTGACGGTTCGGGAGACCCAGTACTTC.

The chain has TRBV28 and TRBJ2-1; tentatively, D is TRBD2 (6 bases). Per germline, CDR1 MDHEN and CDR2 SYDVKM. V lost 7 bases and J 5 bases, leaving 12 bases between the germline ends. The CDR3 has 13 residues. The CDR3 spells CASMGLPNNEQFF. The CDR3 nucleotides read TGTGCCAGCATGGGACTTCCCAACAATGAGCAGTTCTTC. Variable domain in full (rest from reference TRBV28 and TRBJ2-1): DVKVTQSSRYLVKRTGEKVFLECVQDMDHENMFWYRQDPGLGLRLIYFSYDVKMKEKGDIPEGYSVSREKKERFSLILESASTNQTSMYLCASMGLPNNEQFFGPGTRLTVL.

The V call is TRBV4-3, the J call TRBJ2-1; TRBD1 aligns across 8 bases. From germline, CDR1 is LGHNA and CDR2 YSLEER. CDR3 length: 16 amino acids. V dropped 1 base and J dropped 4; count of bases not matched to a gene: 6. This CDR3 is CASSQGGQGYYNEQFF. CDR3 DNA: TGCGCCAGCAGCCAAGGCGGACAGGGCTATTACAATGAGCAGTTCTTC.

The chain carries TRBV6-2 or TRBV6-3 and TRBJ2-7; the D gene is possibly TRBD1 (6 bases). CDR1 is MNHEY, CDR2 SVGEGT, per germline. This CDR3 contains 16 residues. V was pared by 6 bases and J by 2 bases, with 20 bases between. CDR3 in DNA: TGTGCCAGCAGCCTACAGGGACCTGCAGGCCCCTACGAGCAGTACTTC. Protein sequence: CASSLQGPAGPYEQYF.

This CDR3 reads CATSDPRDTGEKLFF. The CDR3 nucleotides are TGTGCCACCAGTGACCCCCGGGATACGGGAGAAAAACTGTTTTTT. V gene TRBV24-1 combines with J gene TRBJ1-4; D call uncertain. CDR3 length equals 15 residues. V was shortened by 4 bases and J by 8 bases, with 16 bases between the two germline ends. Germline V gene sequence: CDR1 KGHDR, CDR2 SFDVKD.

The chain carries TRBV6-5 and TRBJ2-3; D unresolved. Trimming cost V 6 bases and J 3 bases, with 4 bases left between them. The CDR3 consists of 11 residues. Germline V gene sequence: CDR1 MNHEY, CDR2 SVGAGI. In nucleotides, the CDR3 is TGTGCCAGCAGGAGGACAGATACGCAGTATTTT. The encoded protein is CASRRTDTQYF.

The CDR3 is CASSPQGGNTIYF. CDR3 DNA sequence: TGTGCCAGCAGCCCCCAGGGAGGAAACACCATATATTTT. This chain joins TRBV7-9 and TRBJ1-3; possible D gene TRBD1, 5 bases. The length of the CDR3 is 13 residues. The V end was cut by 5 bases, the J end by 4 bases, with 9 bases between. Germline lookup yields CDR1 SEHNR and CDR2 FQNEAQ (reference sequence). Based on the CDR3 plus reference TRBV7-9 and TRBJ1-3, the full variable domain is DTGVSQNPRHKITKRGQNVTFRCDPISEHNRLYWYRQTLGQGPEFLTYFQNEAQLEKSRLLSDRFSAERPKGSFSTLEIQRTEQGDSAMYLCASSPQGGNTIYFGEGSWLTVV.

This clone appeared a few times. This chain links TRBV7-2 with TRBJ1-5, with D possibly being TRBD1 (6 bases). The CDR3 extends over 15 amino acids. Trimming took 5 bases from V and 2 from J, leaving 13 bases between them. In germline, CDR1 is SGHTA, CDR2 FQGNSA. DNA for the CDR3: TGTGCCAGCAGCCCCGGGACAATGGGCAATCAGCCCCAGCATTTT. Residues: CASSPGTMGNQPQHF.

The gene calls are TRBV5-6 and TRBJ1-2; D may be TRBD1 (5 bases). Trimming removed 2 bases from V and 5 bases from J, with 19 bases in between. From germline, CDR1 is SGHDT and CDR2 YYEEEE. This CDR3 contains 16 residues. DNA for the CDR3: TGTGCCAGCAGCTTAACAGAAGGCATGGGGCTTTATGGCTACACCTTC. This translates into CASSLTEGMGLYGYTF. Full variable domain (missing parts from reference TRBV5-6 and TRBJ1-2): DAGVTQSPTHLIKTRGQQVTLRCSPKSGHDTVSWYQQALGQGPQFIFQYYEEEERQRGNFPDRFSGHQFPNYSSELNVNALLLGDSALYLCASSLTEGMGLYGYTFGSGTRLTVV.

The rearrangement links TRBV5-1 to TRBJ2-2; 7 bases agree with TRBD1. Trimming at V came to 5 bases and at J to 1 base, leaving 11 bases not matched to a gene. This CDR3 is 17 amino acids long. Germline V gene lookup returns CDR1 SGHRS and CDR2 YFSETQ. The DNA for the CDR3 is TGCGCCAGCAGACTCCCAGAGGGACAGATGAACACCGGGGAGCTGTTTTTT. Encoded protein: CASRLPEGQMNTGELFF.

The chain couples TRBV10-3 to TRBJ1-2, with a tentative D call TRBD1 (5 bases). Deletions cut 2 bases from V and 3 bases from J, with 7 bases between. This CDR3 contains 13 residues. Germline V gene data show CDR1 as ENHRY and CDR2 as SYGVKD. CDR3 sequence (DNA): TGTGCCATCAGTGAGAGCAGGGACTATGGCTACACCTTC. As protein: CAISESRDYGYTF.

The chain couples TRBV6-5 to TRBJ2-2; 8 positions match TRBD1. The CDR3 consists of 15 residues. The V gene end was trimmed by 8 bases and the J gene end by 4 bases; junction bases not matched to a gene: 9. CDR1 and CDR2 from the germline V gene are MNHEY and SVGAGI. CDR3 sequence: CASSADRVTTGELFF. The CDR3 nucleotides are TGTGCCAGCTCTGCGGACAGGGTGACCACCGGGGAGCTGTTTTTT.